This entry concerns a single TCR beta chain. The source of the sample is a study of blood T cell repertoires in COVID-19. This CDR3 spans 17 amino acids. The V end lost 2 bases, the J end lost 7 bases, and 18 bases lay between the germline ends. The V gene's germline CDR1 is MNHEY and CDR2 SMNVEV (reference sequence). Measured with immunoSEQ multiplex PCR; TCRdb has only the in-frame clones, and not every one. The sample lists 25,000 to 35,000 clones, around 85% seen once, with 16% in the top ten. The clonotype originates from a woman aged 60-70 years with acute or convalescent COVID-19. V and J are TRBV27 and TRBJ1-6; D uncertain. Sequenced material: peripheral blood. The CDR3 loop is CASSLAFPGPGNSPLHF. DNA for the CDR3: TGTGCCAGCAGTTTAGCTTTCCCCGGCCCCGGGAATTCACCCCTCCACTTT.